Listed below are T cell receptor beta chains from one sample, sequenced in a study of Ad26.COV2.S vaccination and SARS-CoV-2 variants. Data came from immunoSEQ multiplex PCR; TCRdb stores just in-frame clones and leaves some out. The sample carries over 400,000 clones, roughly 90% recorded once. The specimen comprised peripheral blood, sampled in a trial of Ad26.COV2.S vaccine versus placebo. These receptors all stem from a person aged 18-60 years who received the Ad26.COV2.S COVID-19 vaccine or a placebo. Both conserved end residues are part of each CDR3. A D gene is named only where the DNA matches it firmly. Clone size is given for some rows only: seen once, a few or many times, or a class if the clone is expanded.

v_call: TRBV25-1; j_call: TRBJ2-3; clone_size: -; d_call: -; cdr3_aa: CASSDILPRDTDTQYF; cdr3_nt: TGTGCCAGCAGTGACATTTTGCCCCGGGACACAGATACGCAGTATTTT
v_call: TRBV7-8; j_call: TRBJ2-7; clone_size: -; d_call: TRBD2; cdr3_aa: CASATIAGGLYEQYF; cdr3_nt: TGTGCCAGCGCTACAATAGCGGGGGGTCTCTACGAGCAGTACTTC
v_call: TRBV27; j_call: TRBJ2-3; clone_size: -; d_call: TRBD2; cdr3_aa: CASSLVAGTSTDTQYF; cdr3_nt: TGTGCCAGCAGTCTCGTAGCGGGGACTAGCACAGATACGCAGTATTTT
v_call: TRBV28; j_call: TRBJ1-2; clone_size: -; d_call: TRBD1; cdr3_aa: CASDQDHRGAGYTF; cdr3_nt: TGTGCCAGCGACCAAGACCACAGGGGGGCTGGCTACACCTTC
v_call: TRBV28; j_call: TRBJ2-5; clone_size: -; d_call: -; cdr3_aa: CASSPREAPAQYF; cdr3_nt: TGTGCCAGCAGTCCTCGAGAAGCCCCAGCCCAGTACTTC
v_call: TRBV10-1; j_call: TRBJ2-5; clone_size: -; d_call: TRBD2; cdr3_aa: CASRGGWGETQYF; cdr3_nt: TGCGCCAGCAGGGGAGGGTGGGGAGAGACCCAGTACTTC
v_call: TRBV5-4; j_call: TRBJ1-2; clone_size: -; d_call: TRBD1; cdr3_aa: CASTKDRGYGYTF; cdr3_nt: TGTGCCAGCACCAAGGACAGGGGCTATGGCTACACCTTC
v_call: TRBV30; j_call: TRBJ2-1; clone_size: -; d_call: TRBD1; cdr3_aa: CAWSGQGGLQGQFF; cdr3_nt: TGTGCCTGGAGTGGACAGGGGGGGTTACAAGGGCAGTTCTTC
v_call: TRBV6-5; j_call: TRBJ2-7; clone_size: -; d_call: -; cdr3_aa: CASSYFFAGSEQYF; cdr3_nt: TGTGCCAGCAGTTACTTCTTTGCAGGGAGCGAGCAGTACTTC
v_call: TRBV4-3; j_call: TRBJ2-3; clone_size: -; d_call: -; cdr3_aa: CASSLGAIPFTDTQYF; cdr3_nt: TGCGCCAGCAGCCTAGGGGCAATACCTTTCACAGATACGCAGTATTTT
v_call: TRBV5-1; j_call: TRBJ2-3; clone_size: -; d_call: TRBD1; cdr3_aa: CASSSTGETDTQYF; cdr3_nt: TGCGCCAGCAGTTCGACAGGGGAAACAGATACGCAGTATTTT
v_call: TRBV15; j_call: TRBJ1-1; clone_size: -; d_call: TRBD1; cdr3_aa: CATSRGQLNTEAFF; cdr3_nt: TGTGCCACCAGCAGGGGACAGCTGAACACTGAAGCTTTCTTT
v_call: TRBV5-1; j_call: TRBJ1-3; clone_size: -; d_call: TRBD1; cdr3_aa: CASSLDDRGGNTIYF; cdr3_nt: TGCGCCAGCAGCTTGGACGACAGGGGTGGAAACACCATATATTTT
v_call: TRBV5-1; j_call: TRBJ2-5; clone_size: -; d_call: TRBD1; cdr3_aa: CASSATGGETQYF; cdr3_nt: TGCGCCAGCAGCGCAACAGGGGGGGAGACCCAGTACTTC
v_call: TRBV5-1; j_call: TRBJ2-7; clone_size: once; d_call: -; cdr3_aa: CASSHFPASYEQYF; cdr3_nt: TGCGCCAGCAGCCACTTTCCGGCCTCCTACGAGCAGTACTTC
v_call: TRBV7-2; j_call: TRBJ2-6; clone_size: -; d_call: -; cdr3_aa: CASSLTPLVNVLTF; cdr3_nt: TGTGCCAGCAGCTTAACCCCTTTGGTCAACGTCCTGACTTTC
v_call: TRBV12-3/TRBV12-4; j_call: TRBJ2-4; clone_size: -; d_call: TRBD2; cdr3_aa: CATARGGDIQYF; cdr3_nt: TGTGCCACCGCCCGGGGGGGGGACATTCAGTACTTC
v_call: TRBV6-2/TRBV6-3; j_call: TRBJ2-1; clone_size: -; d_call: -; cdr3_aa: CASGPGGPLGGNEQFF; cdr3_nt: TGTGCCAGCGGCCCGGGGGGCCCTCTGGGGGGCAATGAGCAGTTCTTC
v_call: TRBV2; j_call: TRBJ1-2; clone_size: -; d_call: TRBD1; cdr3_aa: CASSEDRVGGYTF; cdr3_nt: TGTGCCAGCAGTGAGGACAGGGTGGGTGGCTACACCTTC
v_call: TRBV11-2; j_call: TRBJ1-2; clone_size: -; d_call: -; cdr3_aa: CASSPSGDYGYTF; cdr3_nt: TGTGCCAGCAGCCCGTCAGGGGACTATGGCTACACCTTC
v_call: TRBV7-9; j_call: TRBJ1-4; clone_size: -; d_call: -; cdr3_aa: CASSLEGTSNEKLFF; cdr3_nt: TGTGCCAGCAGCTTAGAGGGGACTTCTAATGAAAAACTGTTTTTT
v_call: TRBV10-3; j_call: TRBJ2-7; clone_size: -; d_call: TRBD2; cdr3_aa: CAISDDYGLAGLITYEQYF; cdr3_nt: TGTGCCATCAGTGACGATTATGGACTAGCGGGGCTAATTACCTACGAGCAGTACTTC
v_call: TRBV9; j_call: TRBJ2-7; clone_size: -; d_call: -; cdr3_aa: CASSYSVGYEQYF; cdr3_nt: TGTGCCAGCAGTTACTCAGTTGGCTACGAGCAGTACTTC
v_call: TRBV11-2; j_call: TRBJ2-5; clone_size: -; d_call: TRBD2; cdr3_aa: CASSLGGLVAGRTRTQYF; cdr3_nt: TGTGCCAGCAGCTTAGGCGGCCTAGTAGCGGGGCGAACGAGGACCCAGTACTTC
v_call: TRBV12-3/TRBV12-4; j_call: TRBJ1-1; clone_size: -; d_call: -; cdr3_aa: CASEIRGNTEAFF; cdr3_nt: TGTGCCAGCGAAATTAGGGGCAACACTGAAGCTTTCTTT
v_call: TRBV27; j_call: TRBJ2-5; clone_size: few; d_call: -; cdr3_aa: CASSTYSGQETQYF; cdr3_nt: TGTGCCAGCAGTACCTATAGCGGCCAAGAGACCCAGTACTTC
v_call: TRBV2; j_call: TRBJ2-5; clone_size: once; d_call: TRBD1; cdr3_aa: CASSGQGTQTQYF; cdr3_nt: TGTGCCAGCAGTGGACAGGGGACTCAGACCCAGTACTTC
v_call: TRBV5-1; j_call: TRBJ2-2; clone_size: -; d_call: -; cdr3_aa: CASTERSNTGELFF; cdr3_nt: TGCGCCAGCACCGAGCGGTCGAACACCGGGGAGCTGTTTTTT
v_call: TRBV19; j_call: TRBJ2-7; clone_size: -; d_call: TRBD1; cdr3_aa: CASSTHGQGYEQYF; cdr3_nt: TGTGCCAGTAGTACGCATGGACAGGGCTACGAGCAGTACTTC
v_call: TRBV5-8; j_call: TRBJ1-1; clone_size: few; d_call: TRBD1; cdr3_aa: CASSLDRGTEAFF; cdr3_nt: TGTGCCAGCAGCTTAGACAGGGGCACTGAAGCTTTCTTT
v_call: TRBV19; j_call: TRBJ1-5; clone_size: -; d_call: -; cdr3_aa: CASSIEGGIYQPQHF; cdr3_nt: TGTGCCAGTAGTATAGAGGGGGGAATTTACCAGCCCCAGCATTTT
v_call: TRBV5-4; j_call: TRBJ2-3; clone_size: -; d_call: TRBD2; cdr3_aa: CASSLGSSGGADTQYF; cdr3_nt: TGTGCCAGCAGCCTAGGTTCTAGCGGGGGGGCAGATACGCAGTATTTT
v_call: TRBV4-1; j_call: TRBJ2-1; clone_size: -; d_call: -; cdr3_aa: CASSQSYRQGGAYNEQFF; cdr3_nt: TGCGCCAGCAGCCAAAGTTATCGCCAGGGTGGGGCCTACAATGAGCAGTTCTTC
v_call: TRBV10-3; j_call: TRBJ1-1; clone_size: -; d_call: TRBD1; cdr3_aa: CASNRGMNTEAFF; cdr3_nt: TGTGCCTCAAACAGGGGGATGAACACTGAAGCTTTCTTT
v_call: TRBV5-6; j_call: TRBJ2-7; clone_size: -; d_call: -; cdr3_aa: CASSLFSEQYF; cdr3_nt: TGTGCCAGCAGCTTGTTTTCCGAGCAGTACTTC
v_call: TRBV19; j_call: TRBJ2-1; clone_size: -; d_call: TRBD2; cdr3_aa: CASSVQLAGGPGSYNEQFF; cdr3_nt: TGTGCCAGTAGTGTCCAACTAGCGGGGGGGCCAGGGTCCTACAATGAGCAGTTCTTC
v_call: TRBV4-3; j_call: TRBJ1-2; clone_size: -; d_call: -; cdr3_aa: CASSQGSGGYHGYTF; cdr3_nt: TGCGCCAGCAGCCAAGGTTCCGGGGGCTATCATGGCTACACCTTC
v_call: TRBV7-8; j_call: TRBJ1-1; clone_size: -; d_call: -; cdr3_aa: CASSPTRGGRTEAFF; cdr3_nt: TGTGCCAGCAGCCCGACCCGGGGGGGAAGGACTGAAGCTTTCTTT
v_call: TRBV5-4; j_call: TRBJ2-3; clone_size: -; d_call: TRBD2; cdr3_aa: CASSFPSGGALTDTQYF; cdr3_nt: TGTGCCAGCAGCTTCCCTAGCGGGGGGGCCCTCACAGATACGCAGTATTTT
v_call: TRBV29-1; j_call: TRBJ2-6; clone_size: -; d_call: TRBD1; cdr3_aa: CSVTPGQGSGANVLTF; cdr3_nt: TGCAGCGTAACACCGGGACAGGGCTCTGGGGCCAACGTCCTGACTTTC
v_call: TRBV9; j_call: TRBJ2-1; clone_size: -; d_call: -; cdr3_aa: CASSVDNEQFF; cdr3_nt: TGTGCCAGCAGCGTTGACAATGAGCAGTTCTTC
v_call: TRBV5-5; j_call: TRBJ2-7; clone_size: -; d_call: TRBD1; cdr3_aa: CASSLGIGTGTYEQYF; cdr3_nt: TGTGCCAGCAGCTTGGGGATCGGGACAGGGACCTACGAGCAGTACTTC
v_call: TRBV19; j_call: TRBJ1-1; clone_size: -; d_call: -; cdr3_aa: CATGDDRSTEAFF; cdr3_nt: TGTGCTACCGGTGACGACAGGAGCACTGAAGCTTTCTTT
v_call: TRBV7-9; j_call: TRBJ1-1; clone_size: few; d_call: -; cdr3_aa: CASSLNRVVNTEAFF; cdr3_nt: TGTGCCAGCAGCTTAAACAGGGTTGTGAACACTGAAGCTTTCTTT
v_call: TRBV7-9; j_call: TRBJ1-1; clone_size: -; d_call: -; cdr3_aa: CASSLFEKTEAFF; cdr3_nt: TGTGCCAGCAGCTTATTTGAGAAAACTGAAGCTTTCTTT
v_call: TRBV6-4; j_call: TRBJ2-5; clone_size: once; d_call: -; cdr3_aa: CASIAGGYETQYF; cdr3_nt: TGTGCCAGCATCGCCGGGGGTTATGAGACCCAGTACTTC
v_call: TRBV5-4; j_call: TRBJ2-7; clone_size: -; d_call: TRBD2; cdr3_aa: CASSRAASGVSRKYEQYF; cdr3_nt: TGTGCCAGCAGCCGAGCGGCTAGCGGGGTCTCGAGGAAGTACGAGCAGTACTTC
v_call: TRBV11-2; j_call: TRBJ1-5; clone_size: -; d_call: -; cdr3_aa: CASSLGLSNQPQHF; cdr3_nt: TGTGCCAGCAGCTTAGGCTTGAGCAATCAGCCCCAGCATTTT
v_call: TRBV28; j_call: TRBJ2-5; clone_size: -; d_call: TRBD1; cdr3_aa: CASSRDRGSLQETQYF; cdr3_nt: TGTGCCAGCAGCAGGGACAGGGGGTCACTCCAAGAGACCCAGTACTTC
v_call: TRBV7-2; j_call: TRBJ1-1; clone_size: few; d_call: -; cdr3_aa: CASSLIGTEAFF; cdr3_nt: TGTGCCAGCAGCCTCATTGGTACTGAAGCTTTCTTT
v_call: TRBV2; j_call: TRBJ2-2; clone_size: -; d_call: -; cdr3_aa: CASSRNTGELFF; cdr3_nt: TGTGCCAGCAGTCGAAACACCGGGGAGCTGTTTTTT
v_call: TRBV11-2; j_call: TRBJ2-1; clone_size: -; d_call: -; cdr3_aa: CASSFGYNEQFF; cdr3_nt: TGTGCCAGCAGCTTCGGTTACAATGAGCAGTTCTTC
v_call: TRBV30; j_call: TRBJ1-5; clone_size: once; d_call: TRBD1; cdr3_aa: CAWRGTGGAGQPQHF; cdr3_nt: TGTGCCTGGAGAGGGACAGGGGGCGCCGGGCAGCCCCAGCATTTT
v_call: TRBV6-6; j_call: TRBJ2-6; clone_size: -; d_call: -; cdr3_aa: CASSPHRGSGSF; cdr3_nt: TGTGCCAGCAGCCCCCATCGGGGGAGTGGGAGTTTC
v_call: TRBV28; j_call: TRBJ2-3; clone_size: once; d_call: -; cdr3_aa: CASSQRGSTDTQYF; cdr3_nt: TGTGCCAGCTCCCAACGAGGGAGCACAGATACGCAGTATTTT